These T cell receptor beta chains were read from a single sample in a study of shared clonotypes between healthy human individuals. The data were produced by immunoSEQ multiplex PCR, yet TCRdb's version contains in-frame clones alone and is incomplete. The profile shows about 1 million clones, roughly 70% of them singletons. Material for sequencing was memory CD4+ T cells sorted from blood. The receptors stem from a man aged 18-30 years in good health. Each CDR3 is given with its conserved first and last residue. D genes are given only for firm matches. Only part of the rows carry a size: once, few, many, or a class if the clone is expanded.

CDR3 protein,CDR3 DNA,clone size,J gene,D gene,V gene
CASMVGGAVEQYF,TGTGCCAGCATGGTAGGCGGGGCGGTGGAGCAGTACTTC,-,TRBJ2-7,-,TRBV2
CASKPQGLSEKLFF,TGTGCCAGCAAACCACAGGGGCTGTCTGAAAAACTGTTTTTT,-,TRBJ1-4,TRBD1,TRBV28
CASRFSSGTSNTEAFF,TGTGCCAGCAGATTCTCCTCCGGGACATCGAACACTGAAGCTTTCTTT,-,TRBJ1-1,-,TRBV7-8
CASSEGQGARSGANVLTF,TGTGCCAGCAGTGAAGGACAGGGGGCCCGCTCTGGGGCCAACGTCCTGACTTTC,few,TRBJ2-6,TRBD1,TRBV6-1
CASSFQGTPRYTF,TGTGCCAGTAGTTTCCAAGGAACCCCACGCTACACCTTC,few,TRBJ1-2,-,TRBV19
CASSGTGAGNQPQHF,TGTGCCAGCAGTGGGACCGGGGCGGGCAATCAGCCCCAGCATTTT,-,TRBJ1-5,-,TRBV28
CSVAAGGRLETQYF,TGCAGCGTTGCAGCGGGGGGGCGGTTGGAGACCCAGTACTTC,once,TRBJ2-5,TRBD2,TRBV29-1
CATESGTSGKYEQYF,TGTGCCACCGAGTCCGGGACTAGCGGGAAATACGAGCAGTACTTC,-,TRBJ2-7,TRBD2,TRBV28
CASSEKGQGGAFF,TGTGCCAGCAGTGAAAAGGGACAGGGGGGAGCTTTCTTT,-,TRBJ1-1,TRBD1,TRBV6-1
CAIRTEHTFGYTF,TGTGCCATCAGAACAGAGCATACCTTTGGCTACACCTTC,few,TRBJ1-2,-,TRBV10-3
CAWNEGQGYGYTF,TGTGCCTGGAACGAGGGGCAGGGGTATGGCTACACCTTC,-,TRBJ1-2,-,TRBV30
CASSGPGRSNTGELFF,TGTGCCAGCAGTGGTCCCGGCAGATCAAACACCGGGGAGCTGTTTTTT,-,TRBJ2-2,-,TRBV25-1
CASSALDRAIGNSPLHF,TGTGCCAGCAGCGCGTTGGACAGGGCAATCGGGAATTCACCCCTCCACTTT,-,TRBJ1-6,TRBD1,TRBV5-6
CASSRGGMNTEAFF,TGTGCCAGCAGCCGCGGGGGTATGAACACTGAAGCTTTCTTT,-,TRBJ1-1,-,TRBV11-2
CASAMIPERRNF,TGTGCCAGCGCCATGATACCCGAAAGGAGGAACTTC,-,TRBJ2-5,-,TRBV7-9
CASSLIGEGGRATGELFF,TGTGCCAGCAGCTTGATTGGGGAAGGGGGAAGGGCCACCGGGGAGCTGTTTTTT,-,TRBJ2-2,-,TRBV5-4
CASSVGASSYEQYF,TGTGCCAGCAGCGTGGGGGCGTCCTCCTACGAGCAGTACTTC,few,TRBJ2-7,-,TRBV9
CASSGGQGSLSGANVLTF,TGTGCCAGCAGTGGAGGACAGGGGTCCCTTTCTGGGGCCAACGTCCTGACTTTC,-,TRBJ2-6,TRBD1,TRBV6-1
CAWETSEAVIADTQYF,TGTGCCTGGGAGACGTCCGAAGCTGTAATAGCAGATACGCAGTATTTT,-,TRBJ2-3,-,TRBV30
CASSPGPGVSGANVLTF,TGTGCCAGCTCACCAGGCCCAGGGGTCTCTGGGGCCAACGTCCTGACTTTC,-,TRBJ2-6,-,TRBV18
CASHRDMRYDGYGYTF,TGTGCCAGCCACCGGGACATGCGATACGATGGGTATGGCTACACCTTC,-,TRBJ1-2,-,TRBV19
CASSEAEAGRSGNTIYF,TGTGCCAGCAGTGAAGCGGAAGCGGGCCGCTCTGGAAACACCATATATTTT,-,TRBJ1-3,-,TRBV6-1
CAIRGEPYEQYF,TGTGCCATCCGGGGGGAACCCTACGAGCAGTACTTC,once,TRBJ2-7,TRBD2,TRBV10-3
CASSESYSGRITDTQYF,TGTGCCAGCAGTGAGTCCTATAGCGGGCGAATCACAGATACGCAGTATTTT,few,TRBJ2-3,TRBD2,TRBV2
CASSHPRDYSSYEQYF,TGTGCCAGCAGCCATCCTCGGGATTATAGCTCCTACGAGCAGTACTTC,-,TRBJ2-7,-,TRBV16